The present T cell receptor (beta chain) was sequenced within a study of blood T cell repertoires in COVID-19. TCRdb's table, derived via immunoSEQ multiplex PCR, lists solely in-frame clones and lacks some. There are 400,000 to 450,000 clones in the sample; about nine tenths occur only once, and around 1.4% lies in the top ten. The CDR3 sequence is 14 residues long. The germline V gene encodes CDR1 MNHEY and CDR2 SVGAGI. V was shortened by 5 bases and J by 6 bases, with 17 bases between the two germline ends. The V gene is TRBV6-5, the J gene TRBJ2-7; tentatively, D is TRBD2 (6 bases). Sequenced sample: peripheral blood. The origin of this receptor is a woman in her twenties or thirties with active or convalescent COVID-19. CDR3 DNA sequence: TGTGCCAGCAGTACGGACTATCCATGGGGCGAGCAGTACTTC. Its protein product is CASSTDYPWGEQYF.